The 20 T cell receptor beta chains below come from one sample, sequenced in a study of cytomegalovirus exposure and HLA in healthy donors (dated by TCRdb to 2016 to 2017). The receptor library was made with the immunoSEQ multiplex PCR assay. The multiplex PCR relied on a mix of 60 forward primers for TCR Vbeta segments and 13 reverse primers for TCR Jbeta segments. In TCRdb, the immuneACCESS table is reduced to in-frame sequences with V and J assigned. These tables do not hold every clone; where another copy was compared, an unresolved V gene accounts for under half, and the others remain unexplained. This sample has 120,000 or so clones in its table, and 81% of those were observed once. 3.5% to 4% of the sample belongs to the ten largest clones. The sample consisted of PBMCs. These receptors all stem from a man between 18 and 35 years old in good health and CMV-seropositive.

The chain couples TRBV2 to TRBJ2-5, with 9 bases matching TRBD2. Per germline, CDR1 SNHLY and CDR2 FYNNEI. CDR3 size: 15 residues. With V trimmed by 8 bases and J by 2 bases, 9 bases remained unmatched. CDR3: CASSPGLAAQETQYF. The CDR3 DNA sequence: TGTGCCAGCTCGCCGGGACTAGCAGCACAAGAGACCCAGTACTTC.

The chain joins TRBV7-2 to TRBJ2-7; TRBD1 aligns across 7 bases. This CDR3 spans 14 amino acids. Germline trimming cut 0 bases from V and 3 bases from J; bases unmatched to any gene: 2. CDR1 and CDR2 (germline): SGHTA, FQGNSA. CDR3: CASSLARTGYEQYF. The CDR3 DNA is TGTGCCAGCAGCTTAGCTAGGACAGGCTACGAGCAGTACTTC.

The chain joins TRBV6-4 to TRBJ2-3, with 12 nucleotides matching TRBD1. The germline V gene has CDR1 MRHNA and CDR2 SNTAGT. With V trimmed by 4 bases and J by 4 bases, 3 bases remained unmatched. This CDR3 has 15 residues. The CDR3, as DNA: TGTGCCAGCAGTGCCGGGACAGGGGGCGCAGATACGCAGTATTTT. Amino acid sequence: CASSAGTGGADTQYF.

Worth noting for this clone: Other nucleotide sequences in the sample specify the same CDR3. The genes are TRBV6-6 and TRBJ1-5; tentatively, D is TRBD1 (5 bases). CDR3 length equals 14 residues. Germline CDR1 is MNHNY and CDR2 is SVGAGI (reference sequence). Trimming left V 2 bases short and J 7 bases short, with 12 bases between. This CDR3 reads CASSYGAAGQPQHF. CDR3 bases: TGTGCCAGCAGTTACGGGGCCGCGGGGCAGCCCCAGCATTTT.

The rearrangement joins TRBV7-2 to TRBJ2-7; TRBD1 aligns across 7 bases. The germline gives CDR1 SGHTA, CDR2 FQGNSA. The CDR3 is made up of 14 amino acids. V lost 5 bases to trimming and J lost 2 bases; unmatched junction nucleotides: 6. CDR3 nucleotide sequence: TGTGCCAGCAGCCCCGGGACAGAACCCTACGAGCAGTACTTC. Translating it yields CASSPGTEPYEQYF.

The V gene is TRBV5-4, the J gene TRBJ2-1; 10 nucleotides line up with TRBD2. The CDR3 length is 17 residues. Germline V CDR1 and CDR2: SGHNT, YYREEE (reference sequence). J was trimmed by 6 bases and V by 0 bases; bases with no gene match: 9. CDR3 DNA sequence: TGTGCCAGCAGCTTGGGTTCAGCGGGGGGGCCAGGCAATGAGCAGTTCTTC. The encoded protein is CASSLGSAGGPGNEQFF.

The chain is built from TRBV18 and TRBJ1-5; D might be TRBD1 (6 bases). Germline CDR1 reads KGHSH; CDR2 reads LQKENI. CDR3 length: 15 amino acids. Trimming shortened V by 3 bases and J by 6 bases, and 15 bases separated the two germline ends. The CDR3, as DNA: TGTGCCAGCTCACCTGGACGGGGGGCTTTTCAGCCCCAGCATTTT. It translates to CASSPGRGAFQPQHF.

The chain couples TRBV4-3 to TRBJ2-6; a weak D match, TRBD1 (6 bases). Germline loops: CDR1 LGHNA, CDR2 YSLEER. This CDR3 contains 17 residues. The V end lost 1 base, the J end lost 0 bases, and 10 bases lay between the germline ends. In DNA form, the CDR3 reads TGCGCCAGCAGCCAAGGGGCAGGGGTCTCTGGGGCCAACGTCCTGACTTTC. It yields the protein CASSQGAGVSGANVLTF.

The rearrangement joins TRBV9 to TRBJ2-3, with TRBD2 matching over 12 bases. V trimming: 4 bases; J trimming: 2 bases; junction bases outside the gene matches: 5. Germline V gene lookup returns CDR1 SGDLS and CDR2 YYNGEE. This CDR3 contains 16 residues. The CDR3 region has the DNA TGTGCCAGCAGCAGACTAGCGGGGGAGGTCACAGATACGCAGTATTTT. This translates into CASSRLAGEVTDTQYF.

The V gene is TRBV19, the J gene TRBJ1-1; maybe TRBD1 (6 bases). This CDR3 region has 13 residues. V lost 7 bases and J 13 bases, leaving 22 bases between the germline ends. The germline gives CDR1 LNHDA, CDR2 SQIVND (reference sequence). The CDR3 region has the DNA TGTGCCAGTAATCCGACAGGAGGTGGGAAAGTTTTCTTT. Translated, it gives CASNPTGGGKVFF.

The chain links TRBV11-2 to TRBJ2-4; tentative D call: TRBD1 (6 bases). From germline, CDR1 is SGHAT and CDR2 FQNNGV. The CDR3 has 15 residues. V was clipped by 4 bases and J by 0 bases, with 10 bases between them. CDR3 in amino acids: CASSYGQLAKNIQYF. CDR3 bases: TGTGCCAGCAGCTACGGACAGCTAGCCAAAAACATTCAGTACTTC.

The chain uses TRBV5-8 and TRBJ1-5; tentative D call: TRBD1 (6 bases). V was clipped by 0 bases and J by 15 bases, with 34 bases between them. The V gene's germline CDR1 is SGHTS and CDR2 YDEGEE. The CDR3 covers 19 residues. The CDR3 nucleotides are TGTGCCAGCAGCTTGGGCCAGGGGTTTACTGCCCCATCAAATCAGCCCATGCATTTT. This translates into CASSLGQGFTAPSNQPMHF.

This clone was seen a handful of times. This sequence joins TRBV30 and TRBJ2-3; 7 nucleotides match TRBD1. This CDR3 contains 15 residues. Germline lookup yields CDR1 GTSNPN and CDR2 SVGIG (reference sequence). V lost 2 bases, J lost 4 bases, and 9 bases stayed unmatched. The CDR3 region is CAWSYDPTGADTQYF. The CDR3 nucleotides read TGTGCCTGGAGTTATGATCCCACAGGGGCAGATACGCAGTATTTT. The full variable domain, with the rest looked up from reference TRBV30 and TRBJ2-3, is SQTIHQWPATLVQPVGSPLSLECTVEGTSNPNLYWYRQAAGRGLQLLFYSVGIGQISSEVPQNLSASRPQDRQFILSSKKLLLSDSGFYLCAWSYDPTGADTQYFGPGTRLTVL.

The rearrangement uses TRBV6-5 and TRBJ1-1; D may be TRBD1 (6 bases). Germline CDR1 and CDR2: MNHEY and SVGAGI. V lost 1 base, J lost 7 bases, and 10 bases lay in between. CDR3 length: 13 amino acids. This CDR3 reads CASSYLQGFEAFF. The CDR3 nucleotides read TGTGCCAGCAGTTACTTGCAGGGGTTTGAAGCTTTCTTT.

The V gene is TRBV7-2, the J gene TRBJ1-2, with TRBD1 matching over 8 bases. CDR1 and CDR2 (germline): SGHTA, FQGNSA. The CDR3 runs to 15 residues. Losses at the gene ends were 0 bases for V and 4 bases for J; bases not matched to a gene: 4. The CDR3 spells CASSLAPGGGYGYTF. The CDR3 DNA is TGTGCCAGCAGCTTAGCGCCAGGGGGCGGCTATGGCTACACCTTC.

Only a few counts were recorded for this clone. CDR3 region: CASSLAPDTTYNEQFF. CDR3 in DNA: TGTGCCAGCAGCTTAGCTCCTGACACAACCTACAATGAGCAGTTCTTC. The rearrangement links TRBV7-2 to TRBJ2-1; the D is unclear. This CDR3 spans 16 amino acids. The V gene lost 0 bases and the J gene lost 2 bases, with 11 bases spanning the gap. Germline values: CDR1 SGHTA, CDR2 FQGNSA. Drawing the rest from reference TRBV7-2 and TRBJ2-1, the complete variable domain is GAGVSQSPSNKVTEKGKDVELRCDPISGHTALYWYRQSLGQGLEFLIYFQGNSAPDKSGLPSDRFSAERTGGSVSTLTIQRTQQEDSAVYLCASSLAPDTTYNEQFFGPGTRLTVL.

The chain's CDR3 is CASSISGLNTEAFF. The DNA of the CDR3 is TGTGCCAGTAGTATTTCGGGTCTGAACACTGAAGCTTTCTTT. The chain has TRBV19 and TRBJ1-1; the D is unclear. Trimming removed 3 bases at V and 0 bases at J, with 8 bases between. Germline V lookup: CDR1 LNHDA, CDR2 SQIVND (reference sequence). The CDR3 totals 14 residues.

This chain uses TRBV7-9 with TRBJ1-3; D gene unclear. CDR1 SEHNR and CDR2 FQNEAQ come from the germline V gene (reference sequence). The CDR3 extends over 14 amino acids. Trimming removed 6 bases at V and 0 bases at J, with 9 bases between. The CDR3 DNA follows: TGTGCCAGCAGTCACCCAGACTCTGGAAACACCATATATTTT. It encodes CASSHPDSGNTIYF.

This clone showed up just once. V and J are TRBV19 and TRBJ1-5, with D perhaps TRBD1 (5 bases). The germline V gene has CDR1 LNHDA and CDR2 SQIVND (reference sequence). Trimming pared 10 bases from V and 4 bases from J, leaving 26 bases between. The CDR3 loop spans 17 amino acids. The CDR3 region has the DNA TGTGCCACCCATCCGCGGGGGGTTACGTCGTTTAATCAGCCCCAGCATTTT. As protein: CATHPRGVTSFNQPQHF.

The gene calls are TRBV5-6 and TRBJ2-4; TRBD1 might be the D (7 bases). The length of the CDR3 is 15 residues. CDR1 and CDR2 (germline): SGHDT, YYEEEE. V lost 0 bases and J 3 bases, leaving 10 bases between the germline ends. The CDR3 nucleotides read TGTGCCAGCAGCTTGGTTCAGGGGGGCAAAAACATTCAGTACTTC. Its protein product is CASSLVQGGKNIQYF.